Listed below are T cell receptor beta chains from one sample, sequenced in a study of technical replicates of blood from a handful of donors. Method: immunoSEQ multiplex PCR; TCRdb's copy keeps in-frame clones and lacks some. The sample yields about 58,000 clones, 91% seen once. Sequenced sample: PBMCs. The source of these receptors is a human donor in good health. Some clones in this sample may be carry-over from other donors' samples. CDR3s include the opening cysteine and the closing phenylalanine or tryptophan. D genes are given only for firm matches. Clone size appears in some rows only: once, few, many, or a class for an expanded clone.

v_gene,d_gene,abundance,j_gene,CDR3aa,CDR3nt
TRBV20-1,-,-,TRBJ1-1,CSAPTPDKAFF,TGCAGTGCTCCTACCCCTGACAAAGCTTTCTTT
TRBV9,TRBD2,-,TRBJ2-3,CASSAISGLAGGTDTQYF,TGTGCCAGCAGCGCCATTAGCGGACTAGCGGGCGGCACAGATACGCAGTATTTT
TRBV7-2,-,-,TRBJ2-5,CASSPHGASGETQYF,TGTGCCAGCAGCCCACACGGAGCATCTGGAGAGACCCAGTACTTC
TRBV10-1,TRBD2,-,TRBJ2-3,CASSVSSGGPLQSDTQYF,TGCGCCAGCAGTGTGTCTAGCGGGGGCCCCCTCCAGTCAGATACGCAGTATTTT
TRBV18,-,-,TRBJ1-6,CASSPPAETNSPLHF,TGTGCCAGCTCACCACCGGCGGAGACCAATTCACCCCTCCACTTT
TRBV7-3,-,-,TRBJ1-5,CASSLNRYQPQHF,TGTGCCAGCAGCTTAAACAGATATCAGCCCCAGCATTTT
TRBV5-1,-,-,TRBJ2-6,CASSLAGSGANVLTF,TGCGCCAGCAGCTTGGCCGGTTCTGGGGCCAACGTCCTGACTTTC
TRBV6-1,-,-,TRBJ1-2,CASSEGVGYTF,TGTGCCAGCAGTGAAGGAGTCGGCTACACCTTC
TRBV4-2,TRBD2,-,TRBJ2-7,CASSQGLAGGSYEQYF,TGTGCCAGCAGCCAAGGACTAGCGGGGGGCTCCTACGAGCAGTACTTC
TRBV7-2,-,-,TRBJ2-7,CASAPDSSASEQYF,TGTGCCAGCGCCCCGGACTCTTCGGCGAGCGAGCAGTACTTC
TRBV6-5,TRBD1,-,TRBJ1-1,CASRRQGAMNTEAFF,TGTGCCAGCAGACGACAGGGGGCGATGAACACTGAAGCTTTCTTT
TRBV6-5,TRBD2,once,TRBJ2-7,CASSPGLAGFYEQYF,TGTGCCAGCAGTCCTGGACTAGCGGGGTTCTACGAGCAGTACTTC
TRBV5-6,-,once,TRBJ2-5,CASSLTVETQYF,TGTGCCAGCAGCTTGACGGTTGAGACCCAGTACTTC
TRBV5-4,-,-,TRBJ2-7,CASSLRGGSYEQYF,TGTGCCAGCAGCTTGCGGGGAGGATCCTACGAGCAGTACTTC
TRBV7-2,-,-,TRBJ1-2,CASSPAPGFPYGYTF,TGTGCCAGCAGCCCCGCCCCCGGTTTCCCCTATGGCTACACCTTC
TRBV2,TRBD1,-,TRBJ1-2,CASSTPGQGYGYTF,TGTGCCAGCAGCACACCGGGACAGGGCTATGGCTACACCTTC
TRBV6-1,TRBD1,-,TRBJ1-2,CASSGLGTGYGYTF,TGTGCCAGCAGTGGCTTAGGGACAGGGTATGGCTACACCTTC
TRBV2,TRBD1,once,TRBJ2-2,CARTGTANTGELFF,TGTGCCAGAACCGGGACAGCGAACACCGGGGAGCTGTTTTTT
TRBV2,-,-,TRBJ2-2,CASRLEGGPFSGELFF,TGTGCCAGCAGACTAGAAGGAGGGCCGTTTTCCGGGGAGCTGTTTTTT
TRBV7-9,-,few,TRBJ2-2,CASSLSENGELFF,TGTGCCAGCAGCTTATCAGAAAACGGGGAGCTGTTTTTT
TRBV5-1,TRBD2,-,TRBJ2-3,CASSFTSGGTDTQYF,TGCGCCAGCAGCTTCACTAGCGGAGGCACAGATACGCAGTATTTT
TRBV5-1,TRBD2,-,TRBJ2-7,CASSLTGLAVGLGHEQYF,TGCGCCAGCAGCCTCACCGGACTAGCGGTGGGCTTGGGTCACGAGCAGTACTTC
TRBV12-5,-,-,TRBJ2-1,CASGLPGTSYNEQFF,TGTGCTAGTGGTTTGCCGGGAACATCCTACAATGAGCAGTTCTTC
TRBV30,-,-,TRBJ1-2,CAWIPTTGQNYGYTF,TGTGCCTGGATACCCACTACCGGACAAAACTATGGCTACACCTTC
TRBV25-1,-,-,TRBJ2-7,CASSTGSWEQYF,TGTGCCAGCAGTACAGGGTCATGGGAGCAGTACTTC
TRBV6-5,TRBD1,-,TRBJ1-3,CASSLDRANGNTIYF,TGTGCCAGCAGTCTGGACAGGGCAAATGGAAACACCATATATTTT
TRBV5-4,-,-,TRBJ2-7,CASSTSTGLIYEQYF,TGTGCCAGCAGCACCTCCACAGGCCTAATTTACGAGCAGTACTTC
TRBV25-1,TRBD2,-,TRBJ2-1,CASSESASGGKANEQFF,TGTGCCAGCAGTGAATCCGCTAGCGGGGGGAAGGCGAATGAGCAGTTCTTC
TRBV29-1,TRBD1,-,TRBJ2-5,CSVEVTEGQGDAETQYF,TGCAGCGTTGAAGTTACTGAGGGACAGGGGGACGCGGAGACCCAGTACTTC
TRBV7-3,-,-,TRBJ2-7,CASSRTSYEQYF,TGTGCCAGCAGCCGAACCAGCTACGAGCAGTACTTC
TRBV10-3,-,-,TRBJ1-3,CAISEKGAGNTIYF,TGTGCCATCAGTGAAAAAGGGGCTGGAAACACCATATATTTT
TRBV5-6,TRBD1,-,TRBJ1-2,CASSLDDRGTGYTF,TGTGCCAGCAGCTTGGATGACAGGGGGACCGGCTACACCTTC
TRBV7-9,TRBD1,once,TRBJ2-1,CASSLQTGRHRDNEQFF,TGTGCCAGCAGCTTACAGACAGGGAGACATAGAGACAATGAGCAGTTCTTC
TRBV27,-,-,TRBJ2-4,CASSSQLAKNIQYF,TGTGCCAGCAGTTCCCAACTAGCCAAAAACATTCAGTACTTC
TRBV9,-,-,TRBJ1-6,CASSVDQGFYSPLHF,TGTGCCAGCAGCGTAGATCAGGGTTTCTATTCACCCCTCCACTTT
TRBV5-6,TRBD2,-,TRBJ2-2,CASSLGLAGDTGELFF,TGTGCCAGCAGCTTGGGACTAGCGGGAGACACCGGGGAGCTGTTTTTT
TRBV30,TRBD1,-,TRBJ2-5,CAWSIGTVETQYF,TGTGCCTGGAGTATCGGGACAGTCGAGACCCAGTACTTC
TRBV25-1,-,-,TRBJ1-2,CASRGGGIFGYTF,TGTGCCAGCAGGGGCGGAGGTATTTTTGGCTACACCTTC
TRBV30,TRBD1,-,TRBJ2-7,CAWSALGQGNLYEQYF,TGTGCCTGGAGTGCCCTCGGACAGGGGAATCTTTACGAGCAGTACTTC
TRBV9,-,-,TRBJ2-7,CASSVAGSYEQYF,TGTGCCAGCAGCGTAGCAGGGTCCTACGAGCAGTACTTC
TRBV4-3,-,-,TRBJ2-7,CASSQEVAISYEQYF,TGCGCCAGCAGCCAAGAGGTTGCTATCTCCTACGAGCAGTACTTC
TRBV7-7,TRBD1,-,TRBJ2-7,CASSPGGGQGTEQYF,TGTGCCAGCAGCCCGGGAGGGGGACAGGGGACTGAGCAGTACTTC
TRBV5-1,TRBD2,once,TRBJ2-5,CASSFRPSGAGETQYF,TGCGCCAGCAGTTTTCGCCCTAGCGGGGCGGGAGAGACCCAGTACTTC
TRBV7-2,TRBD2,-,TRBJ2-3,CASSLLAGVTDTQYF,TGTGCCAGCAGCTTACTAGCGGGAGTAACAGATACGCAGTATTTT
TRBV4-2,-,-,TRBJ2-2,CASSWNFGGQNTGELFF,TGTGCCAGCAGCTGGAACTTCGGCGGGCAGAACACCGGGGAGCTGTTTTTT
TRBV11-2,TRBD2,-,TRBJ2-7,CASMGLADEQYF,TGTGCCAGTATGGGACTAGCGGACGAGCAGTACTTC